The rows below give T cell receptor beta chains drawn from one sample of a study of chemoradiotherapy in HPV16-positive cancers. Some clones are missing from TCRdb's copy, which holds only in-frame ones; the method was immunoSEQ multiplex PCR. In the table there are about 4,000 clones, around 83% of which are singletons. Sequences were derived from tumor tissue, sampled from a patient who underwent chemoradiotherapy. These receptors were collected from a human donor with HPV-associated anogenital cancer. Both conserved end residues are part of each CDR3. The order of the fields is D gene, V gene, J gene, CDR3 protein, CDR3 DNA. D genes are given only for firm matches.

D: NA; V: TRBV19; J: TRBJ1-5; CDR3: CASSDRADRFRSNQPQHF; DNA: TGTGCCAGTAGCGATCGGGCGGACAGATTTCGTAGCAATCAGCCCCAGCATTTT
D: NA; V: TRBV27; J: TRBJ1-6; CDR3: CASSLGTNSPLHF; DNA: TGTGCCAGCAGTTTAGGGACCAATTCACCCCTCCACTTT
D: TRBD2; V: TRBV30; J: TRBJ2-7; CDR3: CAWSWGGASYEQYF; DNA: TGTGCCTGGAGTTGGGGGGGAGCCTCCTACGAGCAGTACTTC
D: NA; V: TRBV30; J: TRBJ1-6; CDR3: CAWSSTNGSPLHF; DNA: TGTGCCTGGAGTTCAACGAACGGTTCACCCCTCCACTTT
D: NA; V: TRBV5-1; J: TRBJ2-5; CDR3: CASSLARSDQETQYF; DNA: TGCGCCAGCAGCTTGGCCCGGTCAGACCAAGAGACCCAGTACTTC
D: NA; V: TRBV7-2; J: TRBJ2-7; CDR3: CASSLAGGLSYEQYF; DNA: TGTGCCAGCAGCTTAGCGGGGGGCCTCTCCTACGAGCAGTACTTC
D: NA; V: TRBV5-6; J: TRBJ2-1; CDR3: CASSIGSSYNEQFF; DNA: TGTGCCAGCAGCATCGGTAGCTCCTACAATGAGCAGTTCTTC
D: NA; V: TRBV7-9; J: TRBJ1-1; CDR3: CASSLGTFPSEAFF; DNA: TGTGCCAGCAGCTTAGGTACCTTCCCGTCTGAAGCTTTCTTT
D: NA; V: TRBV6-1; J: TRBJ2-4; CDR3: CASSEQRTPVGQYF; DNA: TGTGCCAGCAGTGAACAAAGGACCCCAGTTGGGCAGTACTTC
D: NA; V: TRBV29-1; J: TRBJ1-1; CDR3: CTGGGSNTEAFF; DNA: TGCACCGGGGGGGGGAGCAACACTGAAGCTTTCTTT
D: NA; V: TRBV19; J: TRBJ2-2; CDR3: CASSSPNTGELFF; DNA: TGTGCCAGTAGTAGCCCCAACACCGGGGAGCTGTTTTTT
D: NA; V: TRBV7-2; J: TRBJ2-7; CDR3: CASSPGPNYEQYF; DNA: TGTGCCAGCAGCCCTGGTCCTAACTACGAGCAGTACTTC
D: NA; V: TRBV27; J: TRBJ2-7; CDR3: CASSILQGSTGEQYF; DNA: TGTGCCAGCAGTATCCTACAGGGCTCGACGGGCGAGCAGTACTTC
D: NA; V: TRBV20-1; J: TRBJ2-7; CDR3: CSAQSNEQYF; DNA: TGCAGTGCCCAGAGCAACGAGCAGTACTTC
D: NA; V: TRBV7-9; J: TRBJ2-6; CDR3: CASSLEFRQTNSGANVLTF; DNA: TGTGCCAGCAGCTTAGAGTTTCGCCAGACGAACTCTGGGGCCAACGTCCTGACTTTC